Following are 15 T cell receptor beta chains from one sample sequenced in a study of response to subunit inactivated influenza vaccine. TCRdb recomputed calls from the RT-PCR reads with MiXCR, one row per CDR3 protein. The sample lists more than 150,000 distinct CDR3 sequences, roughly 10% occurring once. The sample here was CD8+ T cells sorted from PBMCs, taken roughly 24 months after vaccination. All receptors come from a man in his fifties or sixties who received an inactivated influenza vaccine.

In this sample, this clonotype turned up a few times. This sequence joins TRBV7-9 and TRBJ2-1; 9 nucleotides match TRBD2. Trimming removed 6 bases from V and 3 bases from J; junction bases left unmatched: 6. In germline, CDR1 is SEHNR, CDR2 FQNEAQ (reference sequence). CDR3 length: 15 amino acids. DNA for the CDR3: TGTGCCAGCAGGCCGGGACTAGCCGTCTACAATGAGCAGTTCTTC. Translation: CASRPGLAVYNEQFF.

This clonotype was seen repeatedly, ten times or more. The chain couples TRBV4-3 to TRBJ2-1, with unresolved D. Trimming removed 0 bases at V and 0 bases at J, with 9 bases between. The CDR3 is made up of 16 amino acids. Per germline, CDR1 LGHNA and CDR2 YSLEER. DNA for the CDR3: TGCGCCAGCAGCCAAGACAGATTCAGCTCCTACAATGAGCAGTTCTTC. The encoded protein is CASSQDRFSSYNEQFF.

This chain connects TRBV9 to TRBJ2-7; 7 bases fit TRBD1. J gave up 3 bases and V 3 bases, and 6 bases lay outside the gene matches. This CDR3 contains 14 residues. Germline CDR1 reads SGDLS; CDR2 reads YYNGEE. The CDR3 DNA sequence: TGTGCCAGCAGCGAAACAGGGGTTGGCTACGAGCAGTACTTC. Its translation is CASSETGVGYEQYF.

The chain couples TRBV25-1 to TRBJ2-5; TRBD1 matches at 8 bases. The CDR3 has 14 residues. Germline CDR1 MGHDK, CDR2 SYGVNS. Trimming at V came to 3 bases and at J to 5 bases, leaving 5 bases not matched to a gene. The CDR3 here is CASSDRGLLETQYF. CDR3 nucleotides: TGTGCCAGCAGTGACAGGGGGCTTCTGGAGACCCAGTACTTC.

This clonotype was recorded a few times. The chain uses TRBV20-1 and TRBJ2-5; D call uncertain. This CDR3 has 12 residues. V shed 3 bases and J shed 5 bases, with 10 bases lying between them. Per germline, CDR1 DFQATT and CDR2 SNEGSKA (reference sequence). The CDR3 protein is CSASRLGETQYF. CDR3 nucleotides: TGCAGTGCTAGTCGTCTAGGGGAGACCCAGTACTTC.

This clonotype was seen a few times. The chain combines TRBV24-1 with TRBJ2-2; weak D call: TRBD2 (6 bases). CDR1 KGHDR and CDR2 SFDVKD come from the germline V gene. V was trimmed by 10 bases and J by 3 bases, leaving 14 bases between them. CDR3 length equals 14 residues. CDR3 DNA: TGTGCCACGCAGGCCACGGGGGACACCGGGGAGCTGTTTTTT. Its translation is CATQATGDTGELFF.

The chain combines TRBV28 with TRBJ2-7; D may be TRBD1 (5 bases). This CDR3 contains 15 residues. V lost 3 bases and J 1 base, leaving 13 bases between the germline ends. Per the germline V gene, CDR1 is MDHEN and CDR2 is SYDVKM. Written as DNA, the CDR3 is TGTGCCAGCAGTTTTTCAGGGCCAGGGTCCTACGAGCAGTACTTC. Translating gives CASSFSGPGSYEQYF.

This clonotype has a handful of counts. The chain employs TRBV29-1 and TRBJ2-4; weak D call: TRBD2 (6 bases). This CDR3 region has 13 residues. Trimming removed 4 bases from V and 6 bases from J, with 13 bases in between. Germline V CDR1 and CDR2: SQVTM, ANQGSEA. The CDR3, as DNA: TGCAGCGTTGTGTTTGGGGGACTAAACATTCAGTACTTC. Residues: CSVVFGGLNIQYF.

The sample holds many counts of this clonotype. The chain joins TRBV7-2 to TRBJ2-7; 7 nucleotides line up with TRBD2. CDR1 and CDR2 (germline): SGHTA, FQGNSA. J lost 3 bases, V lost 4 bases, and 9 bases had no gene match. This CDR3 has 15 amino acids. The CDR3 loop is CASSYGRVAGYEQYF. Here the CDR3 DNA reads TGTGCCAGCAGCTATGGGCGGGTAGCGGGCTACGAGCAGTACTTC.

The chain recombines TRBV7-9 with TRBJ2-7; 7 bases fit TRBD1. CDR1 is SEHNR, CDR2 FQNEAQ, per germline (reference sequence). The CDR3 runs to 15 residues. The V segment lost 1 base and the J segment 0 bases; nucleotides outside the gene matches: 3. The CDR3, as DNA: TGTGCCAGCAGCTTAGTAGAGGGGGCCTCCTACGAGCAGTACTTC. Its translation: CASSLVEGASYEQYF.

Notes on this clonotype: This is likely a read error, given that the CDR3 carries no conserved phenylalanine or tryptophan at its end. The CDR3 region is CASSVEDVHNEQFV. The CDR3 DNA sequence: TGTGCCAGCAGCGTAGAGGACGTGCACAATGAGCAGTTCGTC. This chain connects TRBV9 to TRBJ2-1; D remains ambiguous. The germline V and J ends were trimmed by 0 bases and 5 bases, with 9 bases remaining between them. Germline values: CDR1 SGDLS, CDR2 YYNGEE. The CDR3 is made up of 14 amino acids.

The rearrangement uses TRBV27 and TRBJ2-1; D is tentatively TRBD1 or TRBD2 (6 bases each). This CDR3 is built from 13 residues. The germline CDR1 and CDR2 sequences are MNHEY and SMNVEV (reference sequence). Trimming pared 2 bases from V and 9 bases from J, leaving 11 bases between. The CDR3 loop reads CASSLRGRGEQFF. For the CDR3, the DNA is TGTGCCAGCAGTTTACGGGGGCGTGGTGAGCAGTTCTTC.

The chain links TRBV6-1 to TRBJ2-3, with 8 bases lining up with TRBD1. The germline gives CDR1 MNHNS, CDR2 SASEGT. This CDR3 comprises 15 residues. The J segment lost 1 base and the V segment lost 2 bases, leaving 2 bases of the junction unmatched. The CDR3 spells CASSEWTGRTDTQYF. In nucleotides, the CDR3 is TGTGCCAGCAGTGAATGGACAGGGCGCACAGATACGCAGTATTTT.

This clonotype has just a few counts. The chain has TRBV9 and TRBJ2-5; TRBD2 agrees at 11 bases. This CDR3 has 15 residues. V was clipped by 4 bases and J by 5 bases; unmatched bases: 7. Germline loops: CDR1 SGDLS, CDR2 YYNGEE. In DNA form, the CDR3 reads TGTGCCAGCAGCATTGTAGCGGGAGGGCTGGAGACCCAGTACTTC. This encodes CASSIVAGGLETQYF. Supplemented by reference TRBV9 and TRBJ2-5, the full variable domain reads DSGVTQTPKHLITATGQRVTLRCSPRSGDLSVYWYQQSLDQGLQFLIQYYNGEERAKGNILERFSAQQFPDLHSELNLSSLELGDSALYFCASSIVAGGLETQYFGPGTRLLVL.

This clonotype came up a few times. The chain employs TRBV28 and TRBJ1-2, with 8 bases lining up with TRBD1. The germline CDR1 and CDR2 sequences are MDHEN and SYDVKM. Germline trimming cut 5 bases from V and 6 bases from J; bases unmatched to any gene: 5. The CDR3 sequence is 13 residues long. The CDR3 loop is CASSKDRGNGYTF. The CDR3 coding sequence is TGTGCCAGCAGTAAAGACAGGGGCAATGGCTACACCTTC.